Each of the 26 T cell receptor beta chains below was sequenced from the same sample in a study of cytomegalovirus exposure and HLA in healthy donors. 60 Vbeta and 13 Jbeta primers were used in PCR. Libraries were prepared by immunoSEQ multiplex PCR; TCRdb keeps only in-frame clonotypes and omits some of them. This repertoire comprises tens of thousands of clones; its ten largest clones make up approximately 0.58%. The sequencing sample was made of PBMCs. These receptors all come from a man aged 45-60 years in good health and CMV-seronegative.

The rearrangement uses TRBV7-9 and TRBJ2-7, with TRBD1 matching over 9 bases. V trimming: 2 bases; J trimming: 6 bases; junction bases outside the gene matches: 8. The CDR3 is 15 residues long. From germline, CDR1 is SEHNR and CDR2 FQNEAQ (reference sequence). In nucleotides, the CDR3 is TGTGCCAGCAGCTTACCCGGGACAGGGTCAGGCGAGCAGTACTTC. Translating gives CASSLPGTGSGEQYF.

The genes are TRBV4-2 and TRBJ2-3; D is possibly TRBD2 (7 bases). Trimming cost V 1 base and J 3 bases, with 17 bases left between them. From germline, CDR1 is LGHNA and CDR2 YNFKEQ. This CDR3 has 17 residues. The CDR3 spells CASSQGGAGRGTDTQYF. The CDR3 bases are TGTGCCAGCAGCCAAGGGGGTGCAGGGAGGGGGACAGATACGCAGTATTTT.

V and J are TRBV7-3 and TRBJ2-1, with TRBD2 identical over 9 bases. The CDR3 is made up of 17 amino acids. Germline V lookup: CDR1 SGHTA, CDR2 FQGTGA. The ends lost 2 bases at V and 7 bases at J; junction bases unmatched: 12. CDR3 residues: CASSLLPGGGAINEQFF. The CDR3 DNA follows: TGTGCCAGCAGCTTATTGCCTGGCGGGGGGGCCATTAATGAGCAGTTCTTC.

This chain joins TRBV10-2 and TRBJ1-6; D gene ambiguous. CDR3 size: 15 residues. Germline CDR1 and CDR2: WSHSY and SAAADI. V was clipped by 1 base and J by 8 bases, with 12 bases between them. This CDR3 reads CASSEFYGGDSPLHF. The CDR3, as DNA: TGCGCCAGCAGTGAGTTTTATGGCGGTGATTCACCCCTCCACTTT.

The gene calls are TRBV6-1 and TRBJ1-5, with D unclear. There are 15 residues in the CDR3. CDR1 MNHNS and CDR2 SASEGT come from the germline V gene. Trimming took off 0 bases at V and 4 bases at J, with 10 bases between the two ends. CDR3 nucleotide sequence: TGTGCCAGCAGTGAAGCCGGGAAGGGTAATCAGCCCCAGCATTTT. Residues: CASSEAGKGNQPQHF.

The rearrangement links TRBV28 to TRBJ2-5; TRBD1 matches 9 bases. The CDR3 is made up of 13 amino acids. Per germline, CDR1 MDHEN and CDR2 SYDVKM. The junction had 4 bases not matched to a gene; V was cut back by 5 bases and J by 6 bases. DNA for the CDR3: TGTGCCAGCAGTCCTAACAGGGGGCAGACCCAGTACTTC. Translating it yields CASSPNRGQTQYF.

The chain's CDR3 is CASSLFHAASANTGELFF. The CDR3 bases are TGTGCCAGCAGCCTTTTCCACGCCGCTAGTGCGAACACCGGGGAGCTGTTTTTT. The chain employs TRBV4-2 and TRBJ2-2; D not resolved. Trimming cost V 4 bases and J 0 bases, with 18 bases left between them. In germline, CDR1 is LGHNA, CDR2 YNFKEQ. The CDR3 length is 18 residues.

With regard to this clone: Other nucleotide sequences from this sample produce the same CDR3. The rearrangement uses TRBV18 and TRBJ1-1; D is uncertain. Germline-derived CDR1 and CDR2 are KGHSH and LQKENI. The length of the CDR3 is 15 residues. Trimming took 0 bases from V and 1 from J, leaving 9 bases between them. The CDR3 nucleotides read TGTGCCAGCTCACCACCGTCCCGGGGGAACACTGAAGCTTTCTTT. It specifies CASSPPSRGNTEAFF.

The V call is TRBV6-5, the J call TRBJ1-1, with D possibly matching TRBD1 (5 bases). Germline V gene lookup returns CDR1 MNHEY and CDR2 SVGAGI. V was cut by 2 bases and J by 0 bases, with 10 bases left in between. The CDR3 totals 15 residues. CDR3 loop: CASSYGRGMNTEAFF. Written as DNA, the CDR3 is TGTGCCAGCAGTTACGGAAGGGGTATGAACACTGAAGCTTTCTTT.

This rearrangement joins TRBV6-5 to TRBJ1-2, with a weak D call TRBD1 (6 bases). Between the trimmed V and J ends, which lost 6 bases and 4 bases, there was a span of 15 bases. This CDR3 spans 14 amino acids. Germline CDR1 MNHEY, CDR2 SVGAGI. The CDR3, as DNA: TGTGCCAGCAGCGCCACGGGGGGCTTCTATGGCTACACCTTC. Its protein is CASSATGGFYGYTF.

This chain links TRBV19 with TRBJ1-2; the D gene is possibly TRBD1 (5 bases). Germline CDR1 reads LNHDA; CDR2 reads SQIVND (reference sequence). The V end was cut by 5 bases, the J end by 6 bases, with 16 bases between. This CDR3 is built from 14 residues. This CDR3 is CASSSPGGAHGYTF. CDR3 nucleotide sequence: TGTGCCAGTAGTTCGCCGGGAGGGGCGCATGGCTACACCTTC.

The rearrangement links TRBV5-6 to TRBJ2-1; 9 nucleotides agree with TRBD1. J was trimmed by 5 bases and V by 6 bases; bases with no gene match: 9. In germline, CDR1 is SGHDT, CDR2 YYEEEE. CDR3 size: 15 residues. The CDR3 here is CASKYRDRDHNEQFF. For the CDR3, the DNA is TGTGCCAGCAAATACCGGGACAGGGACCACAATGAGCAGTTCTTC.

The chain is built from TRBV28 and TRBJ1-2; TRBD1 agrees at 9 bases. The CDR3 sequence is 16 residues long. The V gene's germline CDR1 is MDHEN and CDR2 SYDVKM. V lost 6 bases and J lost 2; bases outside the gene matches: 10. This chain's CDR3 is CASRTATGTGNYGYTF. In nucleotides, the CDR3 is TGTGCCAGCAGAACTGCTACCGGGACAGGGAACTATGGCTACACCTTC.

V is TRBV5-4 and J is TRBJ1-4; D is undetermined. This CDR3 spans 13 amino acids. V was trimmed by 9 bases and J by 4 bases, leaving 13 bases between them. Germline values: CDR1 SGHNT, CDR2 YYREEE (reference sequence). CDR3 amino acids: CATKGGINEKLFF. Here the CDR3 DNA reads TGTGCCACCAAGGGAGGGATTAATGAAAAACTGTTTTTT. Full variable domain (remainder filled in from reference TRBV5-4 and TRBJ1-4): ETGVTQSPTHLIKTRGQQVTLRCSSQSGHNTVSWYQQALGQGPQFIFQYYREEENGRGNFPPRFSGLQFPNYSSELNVNALELDDSALYLCATKGGINEKLFFGSGTQLSVL.

The CDR3 here is CASSISRENTEAFF. The CDR3 nucleotides are TGTGCCAGTAGTATTAGCAGAGAGAACACTGAAGCTTTCTTT. The chain is built from TRBV19 and TRBJ1-1; D gene uncertain. The germline V and J ends were trimmed by 3 bases and 1 base, with 9 bases remaining between them. The CDR3 is made up of 14 amino acids. CDR1 and CDR2 (germline): LNHDA, SQIVND (reference sequence).

V is TRBV5-6 and J is TRBJ1-5; D gene uncertain. Germline loops: CDR1 SGHDT, CDR2 YYEEEE. The ends were cut back, 2 bases at V and 2 bases at J, with 11 bases in the middle. This CDR3 spans 15 amino acids. The CDR3 spells CASSFRGLGNQPQHF. CDR3 nucleotide sequence: TGTGCCAGCAGCTTTAGAGGCTTGGGCAATCAGCCCCAGCATTTT.

The rearrangement joins TRBV27 to TRBJ2-5; weak D call: TRBD2 (6 bases). The CDR3 runs 12 residues. V was pared by 7 bases and J by 11 bases, with 17 bases between. Germline V CDR1 and CDR2: MNHEY, SMNVEV (reference sequence). The CDR3 nucleotides read TGTGCCAGCACCTCTGGGGGGTCCCCGCAGTACTTC. It translates to CASTSGGSPQYF.

This chain joins TRBV2 and TRBJ1-6; no clear D gene. The V gene lost 8 bases and the J gene lost 7 bases, with 6 bases spanning the gap. CDR1 is SNHLY and CDR2 is FYNNEI in the germline V gene. CDR3 length: 11 residues. In nucleotides, the CDR3 is TGTGCCAGCTGCGGGAATTCACCCCTCCACTTT. It is translated as CASCGNSPLHF.

This chain connects TRBV4-2 to TRBJ2-7, with D possibly matching TRBD1 (5 bases). V lost 0 bases to trimming and J lost 3 bases, with 12 bases between them. Germline V CDR1 and CDR2: LGHNA, YNFKEQ. The CDR3 is 15 amino acids. The CDR3 nucleotides are TGTGCCAGCAGCCAAGAGAGGCAGGGAAGCTACGAGCAGTACTTC. This encodes CASSQERQGSYEQYF.

This rearrangement joins TRBV5-4 to TRBJ2-3, with 15 bases fitting TRBD2. The CDR3 covers 18 residues. Germline values: CDR1 SGHNT, CDR2 YYREEE (reference sequence). J gave up 0 bases and V 0 bases, and 2 bases lay outside the gene matches. The CDR3 nucleotides are TGTGCCAGCAGCTTGGGAGGGACTAGCGGGGGGAGCACAGATACGCAGTATTTT. Translated: CASSLGGTSGGSTDTQYF. Complete variable domain (other parts from reference TRBV5-4 and TRBJ2-3): ETGVTQSPTHLIKTRGQQVTLRCSSQSGHNTVSWYQQALGQGPQFIFQYYREEENGRGNFPPRFSGLQFPNYSSELNVNALELDDSALYLCASSLGGTSGGSTDTQYFGPGTRLTVL.

The chain couples TRBV5-1 to TRBJ2-5; 14 nucleotides agree with TRBD2. Germline CDR1 is SGHRS and CDR2 is YFSETQ. The CDR3 sequence is 16 residues long. V lost 4 bases and J lost 3; bases outside the gene matches: 5. CDR3 nucleotide sequence: TGCGCCAGCAGCGCGGGACTAGCGGGGGCCGAAGAGACCCAGTACTTC. This translates into CASSAGLAGAEETQYF.

V and J are TRBV7-3 and TRBJ2-2; D might be TRBD2 (7 bases). The CDR3 has 16 residues. Trimming left V 2 bases short and J 3 bases short, with 13 bases between. Looked up from germline, CDR1 is SGHTA and CDR2 is FQGTGA. The CDR3 bases are TGTGCCAGCAGCTTACTTGCGGGGGCGGACACCGGGGAGCTGTTTTTT. Translated: CASSLLAGADTGELFF.

The V call is TRBV6-1, the J call TRBJ1-2; 10 bases are shared with TRBD1. The CDR3 is 16 amino acids. V dropped 2 bases and J dropped 1; count of bases not matched to a gene: 4. CDR1 is MNHNS and CDR2 is SASEGT in the germline V gene. The CDR3 region is CASSEPGTGDNYGYTF. Here the CDR3 DNA reads TGTGCCAGCAGTGAACCGGGGACAGGGGATAACTATGGCTACACCTTC.

The genes are TRBV7-9 and TRBJ2-1, with TRBD1 as a possible D gene (6 bases). The germline V and J ends were trimmed by 5 bases and 10 bases, with 9 bases remaining between them. The length of the CDR3 is 11 residues. Germline CDR1 and CDR2: SEHNR and FQNEAQ (reference sequence). The CDR3 DNA is TGTGCCAGCAGCCGTGACAGGGAGCAGTTCTTC. Protein sequence: CASSRDREQFF.

With regard to this clone: Other DNA sequences from this sample encode an identical CDR3 as well. The gene calls are TRBV4-3 and TRBJ2-7, with 7 bases that match TRBD2. Trimming took 0 bases from V and 4 from J; bases not matched to a gene: 6. Germline values: CDR1 LGHNA, CDR2 YSLEER. CDR3 length: 15 amino acids. In DNA form, the CDR3 reads TGCGCCAGCAGCCAAGATCGGACGGGGGGTTACGAGCAGTACTTC. Residues: CASSQDRTGGYEQYF.

This chain links TRBV19 with TRBJ1-3; tentative D call: TRBD1 (6 bases). The CDR3 has 16 residues. Germline assignment: CDR1 LNHDA and CDR2 SQIVND (reference sequence). V was trimmed by 4 bases and J by 0 bases, leaving 13 bases between them. CDR3 DNA: TGTGCCAGTAGTACCCTGAGGGACAACTCTGGAAACACCATATATTTT. Its protein product is CASSTLRDNSGNTIYF.